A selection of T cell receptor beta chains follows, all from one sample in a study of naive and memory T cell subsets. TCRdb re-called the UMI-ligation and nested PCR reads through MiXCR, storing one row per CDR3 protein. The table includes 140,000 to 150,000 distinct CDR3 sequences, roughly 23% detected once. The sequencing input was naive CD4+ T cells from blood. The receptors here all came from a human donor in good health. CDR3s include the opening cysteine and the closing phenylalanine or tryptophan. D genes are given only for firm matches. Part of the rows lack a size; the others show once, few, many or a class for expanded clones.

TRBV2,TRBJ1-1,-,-,TGTGCCAGCACCATGGGCGCCGGAGCTTTCTTT,CASTMGAGAFF
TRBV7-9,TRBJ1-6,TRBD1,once,TGTGCCAGCAGCCCCCGGACAGGGGTGAATTCACCCCTCCACTTT,CASSPRTGVNSPLHF
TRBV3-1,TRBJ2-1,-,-,TGTGCCAGCAGCCCCTGGGAGGGGGCCCATGAGCAGTTCTTC,CASSPWEGAHEQFF
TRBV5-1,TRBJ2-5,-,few,TGCGCCAGCAGCAGGCAGGGTTACCAAGAGACCCAGTACTTC,CASSRQGYQETQYF
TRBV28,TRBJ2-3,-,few,TGTGCCAGCAGTTTAGGGGTTAGCACAGATACGCAGTATTTT,CASSLGVSTDTQYF
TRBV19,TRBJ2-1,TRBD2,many,TGTGCCAGTAGTAGAGGACTAGCGGGAGGCTCCTACAATGAGCAGTTCTTC,CASSRGLAGGSYNEQFF
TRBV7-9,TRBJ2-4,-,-,TGTGCCAGCAGCCAAACAAACATTCAGTACTTC,CASSQTNIQYF
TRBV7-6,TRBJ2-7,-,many,TGTGCCAGCAGCCTTTCTCGGGGGCGAACCTACGAGCAGTACTTC,CASSLSRGRTYEQYF
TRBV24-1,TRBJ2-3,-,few,TGTGCCACCAGTGACCCCGGGCAATACGGGTTCTATTTT,CATSDPGQYGFYF
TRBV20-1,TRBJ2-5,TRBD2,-,TGCAGCTGGGGGGCTAGCGGGAGGAGAGAGACCCAGTACTTC,CSWGASGRRETQYF
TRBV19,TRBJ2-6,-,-,TGTGCCAGTGCAGGATCCGGGGCCAACGTCCTGACTTTC,CASAGSGANVLTF
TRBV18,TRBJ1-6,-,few,TGTGCCAGCTCACCTTGGGCAAGCTCCTATAATTCACCCCTCCACTTT,CASSPWASSYNSPLHF
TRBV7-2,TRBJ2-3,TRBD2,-,TGTGCCAGCAGCCGCACTAGCGGAAACACAGATACGCAGTATTTT,CASSRTSGNTDTQYF
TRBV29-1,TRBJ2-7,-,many,TGCAGCGTTGTTGGGGACTACGAGCAGTACTTC,CSVVGDYEQYF
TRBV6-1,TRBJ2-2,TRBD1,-,TGTGCCAGCAGGACAGGGATGGGACAGGGTGACGGGAAAGCGAACACCGGGGAGCTGTTTTTT,CASRTGMGQGDGKANTGELFF
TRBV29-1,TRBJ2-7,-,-,TGCAGCGCCACTACCCCAGGTGGGGGGGCGGTTGGTTACGAGCAGTACTTC,CSATTPGGGAVGYEQYF
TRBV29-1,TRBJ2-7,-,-,TGCAGCGTTGGGGGATCCCCCTACGAGCAGTACTTC,CSVGGSPYEQYF
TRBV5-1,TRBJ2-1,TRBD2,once,TGCGCCAGCAGCCCGGACCCTAGCGGGAGGGCCCTCAATGAGCAGTTCTTC,CASSPDPSGRALNEQFF